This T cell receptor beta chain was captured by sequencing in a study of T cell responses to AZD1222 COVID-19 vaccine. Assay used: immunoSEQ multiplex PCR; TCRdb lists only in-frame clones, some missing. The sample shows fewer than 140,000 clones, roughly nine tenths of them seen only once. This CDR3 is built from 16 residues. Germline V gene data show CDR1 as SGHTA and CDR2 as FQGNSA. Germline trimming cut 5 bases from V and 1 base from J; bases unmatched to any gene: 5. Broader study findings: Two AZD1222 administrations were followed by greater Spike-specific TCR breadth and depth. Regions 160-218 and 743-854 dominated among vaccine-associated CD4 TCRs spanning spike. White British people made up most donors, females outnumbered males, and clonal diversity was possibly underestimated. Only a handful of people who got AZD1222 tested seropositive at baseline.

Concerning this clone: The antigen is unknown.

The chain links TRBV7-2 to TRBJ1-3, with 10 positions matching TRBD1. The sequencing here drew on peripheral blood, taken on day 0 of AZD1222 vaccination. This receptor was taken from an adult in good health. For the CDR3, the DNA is TGTGCCAGCAGCACGGGGACAGGGGTTTCTGGAAACACCATATATTTT. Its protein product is CASSTGTGVSGNTIYF.